These 2 T cell receptor beta chains share one sample of origin, sequenced in a study of cytomegalovirus exposure and HLA in healthy donors. Amplification used 60 Vbeta primers and 13 Jbeta primers. Assay: immunoSEQ multiplex PCR; the TCRdb copy retains only in-frame clones and omits some. In all, the sample yields 130,000 to 150,000 clones. Sequences were obtained from PBMCs. Receptor source: a man between 40 and 49 years old in good health and CMV-seronegative.

The chain joins TRBV4-1 to TRBJ1-2; the D gene is possibly TRBD1 (6 bases). The CDR3 is made up of 13 amino acids. V lost 4 bases, J lost 13 bases, and 19 bases lay in between. Germline V gives CDR1 MGHRA, CDR2 YSYEKL. In DNA form, the CDR3 reads TGCGCCAGCAGCCGACGACAGGAAGGGGGTTGCACCTTC. Protein product: CASSRRQEGGCTF.

This chain connects TRBV5-1 to TRBJ1-1; weak D call: TRBD1 (5 bases). CDR3 length equals 14 residues. Looked up from germline, CDR1 is SGHRS and CDR2 is YFSETQ. Trimming removed 0 bases from V and 2 bases from J, with 8 bases in between. The CDR3 protein is CASSLDQGNTEAFF. DNA for the CDR3: TGCGCCAGCAGCTTGGACCAGGGCAACACTGAAGCTTTCTTT.